This entry describes one TCR beta chain. The entry originates in a study of shared clonotypes between healthy human individuals. CDR3 length equals 19 residues. CDR1 and CDR2 from the germline V gene are SGDLS and YYNGEE. V lost 4 bases to trimming and J lost 4 bases; unmatched junction nucleotides: 10. Naive CD8 isolation took CD45RO-negative cells positively selected for CCR7 and excluded terminally differentiated effector memory CD45RA+ cells. Repertoires were generated with immunoSEQ multiplex PCR, while TCRdb's copy carries only in-frame clones and drops some. This sample has over 750,000 clones; about 97% occur once, and the top ten carry less than 0.3%.

Material: naive CD8+ T cells sorted from blood. The source is a man aged 25 to 45 in good health. The chain links TRBV9 to TRBJ2-2, with TRBD2 matching over 16 bases. Written as DNA, the CDR3 is TGTGCCAGCAGCCCGGGGGGACTAGCGGGAGGGTTTGGCACCGGGGAGCTGTTTTTT. It codes for CASSPGGLAGGFGTGELFF.